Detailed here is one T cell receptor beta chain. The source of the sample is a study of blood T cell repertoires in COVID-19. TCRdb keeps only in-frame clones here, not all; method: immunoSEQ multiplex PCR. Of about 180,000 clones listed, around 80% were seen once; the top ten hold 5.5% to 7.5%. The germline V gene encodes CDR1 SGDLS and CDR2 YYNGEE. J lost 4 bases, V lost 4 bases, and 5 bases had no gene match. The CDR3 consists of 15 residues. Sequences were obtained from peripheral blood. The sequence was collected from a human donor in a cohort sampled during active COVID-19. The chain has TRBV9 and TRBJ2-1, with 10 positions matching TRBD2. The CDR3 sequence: CASSTSGDIYNEQFF. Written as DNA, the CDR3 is TGTGCCAGCAGCACTAGCGGGGATATTTACAATGAGCAGTTCTTC.